This T cell receptor (beta chain) was observed in a study of Ad26.COV2.S vaccination and SARS-CoV-2 variants. This sample's treatment: roughly 19 received Ad26.COV2.S at low or high dose, single or two shots; several received placebo; per-sample allocation not given. Specimens were obtained on day 63 following the first vaccine or placebo injection. CDR1 WSHSY and CDR2 SAAADI come from the germline V gene. V shed 6 bases, J shed 1 base, and the junction held 5 bases outside the gene matches. The CDR3 runs to 15 residues. Some clones are missing from TCRdb's copy, which holds only in-frame ones; the method was immunoSEQ multiplex PCR. Of roughly 460,000 clones in the sample, about 89% are singletons; the top ten hold 1.5% to 2%.

This material consisted of peripheral blood, taken in a trial of Ad26.COV2.S vaccine versus placebo. The receptor comes from a person aged 18 to 59 who received the Ad26.COV2.S COVID-19 vaccine or a placebo. The gene calls are TRBV10-2 and TRBJ2-1; TRBD2 matches 8 bases. The CDR3 nucleotides read TGCGCCAGCAGGGATACTAGCGGTTCCTACAATGAGCAGTTCTTC. As protein: CASRDTSGSYNEQFF.